The 8 T cell receptor beta chains listed next were all sequenced from one sample in a study of OX40 agonist ivuxolimab in advanced cancers. Measured with immunoSEQ multiplex PCR; TCRdb has only the in-frame clones, and not every one. The sample holds about 62,000 clones, approximately 85% seen once. The source material was CD4+ or CD8+ T cells sorted from blood, sampled in a trial of the OX40 agonist ivuxolimab. All receptors derive from an adult with an advanced solid tumor such as melanoma, head and neck, liver or kidney cancer.

The rearrangement links TRBV18 to TRBJ1-3; no firm D call. The CDR3 runs to 16 residues. V was shortened by 1 base and J by 3 bases, with 13 bases between the two germline ends. Germline CDR1 reads KGHSH; CDR2 reads LQKENI. Written as DNA, the CDR3 is TGTGCCAGCTCACCACAACCCGCACTAATTGGAAACACCATATATTTT. The encoded protein is CASSPQPALIGNTIYF. Drawing the rest from reference TRBV18 and TRBJ1-3, the complete variable domain is NAGVMQNPRHLVRRRGQEARLRCSPMKGHSHVYWYRQLPEEGLKFMVYLQKENIIDESGMPKERFSAEFPKEGPSILRIQQVVRGDSAAYFCASSPQPALIGNTIYFGEGSWLTVV.

J is TRBJ2-5 and V is TRBV11-3; possibly TRBD1 for D (6 bases). The germline V gene encodes CDR1 SGHNT and CDR2 YENEEA. This CDR3 comprises 14 residues. Trimming pared 1 base from V and 2 bases from J, leaving 8 bases between. The CDR3 sequence is CASSLGDKQETQYF. The CDR3 DNA is TGTGCCAGCAGCTTAGGGGACAAGCAAGAGACCCAGTACTTC.

The chain combines TRBV4-2 with TRBJ2-2; 13 nucleotides match TRBD2. Germline V CDR1 and CDR2: LGHNA, YNFKEQ. With 3 bases clipped from V and 7 bases from J, the junction kept 8 bases outside the gene matches. CDR3 length equals 17 residues. The CDR3 is CASSQEGLAGSVGELFF. The CDR3 DNA is TGTGCCAGCAGCCAGGAGGGACTAGCGGGATCGGTCGGGGAGCTGTTTTTT.

This rearrangement joins TRBV27 to TRBJ2-3; D gene ambiguous. This CDR3 contains 14 residues. The V end was cut by 5 bases, the J end by 1 base, with 10 bases between. In germline, CDR1 is MNHEY, CDR2 SMNVEV (reference sequence). The chain's CDR3 is CASSLSAGTDTQYF. As DNA, the CDR3 is TGTGCCAGCAGTCTAAGCGCTGGCACAGATACGCAGTATTTT.

The chain carries TRBV6-6 and TRBJ1-5, with unresolved D. Germline lookup yields CDR1 MNHNY and CDR2 SVGAGI (reference sequence). Trimming took off 6 bases at V and 0 bases at J, with 6 bases between the two ends. This CDR3 contains 13 residues. This CDR3 reads CASRLDSNQPQHF. The DNA for the CDR3 is TGTGCCAGCAGGCTAGATAGCAATCAGCCCCAGCATTTT.

This CDR3 reads CASSSPRETSFYGYTF. CDR3 sequence (DNA): TGTGCCAGCAGCTCACCAAGGGAGACTTCTTTCTATGGCTACACCTTC. This chain joins TRBV5-4 and TRBJ1-2, with no clear D. Germline CDR1 and CDR2: SGHNT and YYREEE (reference sequence). V lost 3 bases and J 4 bases, leaving 19 bases between the germline ends. This CDR3 has 16 amino acids.

The genes are TRBV7-8 and TRBJ2-7, with 13 bases identical to TRBD2. CDR3 length: 19 amino acids. CDR1 is SGHVS, CDR2 FQNEAQ, per germline. V gave up 0 bases and J gave up 2 bases; unmatched junction bases: 10. In nucleotides, the CDR3 is TGTGCCAGCAGCTTAGCAACCGGGACTAGCGGGACCTTTGCCTACGAGCAGTACTTC. This gives the protein CASSLATGTSGTFAYEQYF.

The chain links TRBV28 to TRBJ1-4, with D uncertain. The CDR3 totals 15 residues. The germline V gene encodes CDR1 MDHEN and CDR2 SYDVKM. V was cut by 4 bases and J by 2 bases, with 11 bases left in between. In DNA form, the CDR3 reads TGTGCCAGCAGTTCCCCACTTGCGACTAATGAAAAACTGTTTTTT. As protein: CASSSPLATNEKLFF.